The clone carrying this TCR beta chain has a count of ten or more. Its antigen is still unknown. Per germline, CDR1 MNHEY and CDR2 SVGAGI. CDR3 length: 15 amino acids. V lost 6 bases and J 1 base, leaving 15 bases between the germline ends. General observations from the study: Larger-cohort validation covered only one TCR beta V-J rearrangement. Tumor-infiltrating Treg TCR alpha and beta sequences overlapped most with tumor naive CD4+ T cells, then blood naive. In terms of TCR gene usage, tumor memory CD4+ T cells clustered together with blood and lymph node memory CD4+ cells, as well as with lymph node naive CD4+ cells.

Semi-nested PCR with Nested Universal Primer A followed constant-region reverse priming of full-length variable regions. TCRdb recomputed calls from the 5' RACE reads with MiXCR, one row per CDR3 protein. The sample includes approximately 50,000 distinct CDR3 sequences, roughly 20% seen only once; the top ten take about 2.9%. Tregs were sorted as CD4+CD25+CD127-/low cells. Sequencing used tumor-infiltrating Tregs sorted from the breast tumor. The receptor was isolated from a female donor with breast cancer. The rearrangement joins TRBV6-5 to TRBJ1-1; D might be TRBD1 (6 bases). CDR3 coding DNA: TGTGCCAGCAGACTTCACCCGGGGGCGAACACTGAAGCTTTCTTT. This translates into CASRLHPGANTEAFF.